This is a list of T cell receptor beta chains from one sample in a study of blood T cells in healthy people across ages. TCRdb independently ran MiXCR on the 5' RACE reads; one entry per CDR3 protein. This sample yields under 1 million distinct CDR3 sequences, of which under 45% are seen a single time; approximately 20% belongs to the top ten. Sequenced input: blood. Receptors originate from a man aged 55 to 70 in good health. Both conserved end residues are part of each CDR3. A D gene is named only where the DNA matches it firmly. The listing skips clone size in some rows; elsewhere it reads once, few, many or a size class.

abundance,v_gene,d_gene,j_gene,CDR3aa,CDR3nt
.,TRBV3-1,.,TRBJ2-3,CASSLRRAVADTQYF,TGTGCCAGCAGCCTCCGACGAGCCGTGGCAGATACGCAGTATTTT
few,TRBV5-6,TRBD2,TRBJ2-1,CASSLTTSGGDNEQFF,TGTGCCAGCAGCCTCACTACTAGCGGGGGCGACAATGAGCAGTTCTTC
.,TRBV2,.,TRBJ2-1,CASSGDRSYNEQFF,TGTGCCAGCAGTGGGGACCGGTCCTACAATGAGCAGTTCTTC
few,TRBV18,TRBD1,TRBJ2-7,CASSPNGQGVSYEQYF,TGTGCCAGCTCACCGAATGGACAGGGGGTCTCCTACGAGCAGTACTTC
.,TRBV7-2,.,TRBJ2-1,CASSPMASYNEQFF,TGTGCCAGCAGCCCAATGGCCTCCTACAATGAGCAGTTCTTC
.,TRBV4-1,.,TRBJ2-3,CASSQDTSRDTQYF,TGCGCCAGCAGCCAAGATACTAGTCGGGATACGCAGTATTTT
.,TRBV24-1,TRBD1,TRBJ1-5,CAAPWDRDQPQHF,TGTGCCGCGCCCTGGGACAGAGATCAGCCCCAGCATTTT
few,TRBV9,TRBD2,TRBJ2-7,CASSRSGDAFYEQYF,TGTGCCAGCAGCCGGAGCGGGGACGCCTTCTACGAGCAGTACTTC
.,TRBV7-2,.,TRBJ1-5,CASSPRRNQGGSYSNQPQHF,TGTGCCAGCAGCCCACGCCGAAATCAGGGAGGGTCATATAGCAATCAGCCCCAGCATTTT
.,TRBV5-6,.,TRBJ2-2,CASSFGTGRTNTGELFF,TGTGCCAGCAGCTTCGGGACGGGGAGGACTAACACCGGGGAGCTGTTTTTT
.,TRBV20-1,.,TRBJ1-5,CSAIQGGAGNNQPQHF,TGCAGTGCTATCCAAGGGGGGGCGGGTAACAATCAGCCCCAGCATTTT
.,TRBV6-2/TRBV6-3,.,TRBJ2-4,CASSQTVLAKNIQYF,TGTGCCAGCAGTCAGACAGTACTAGCCAAAAACATTCAGTACTTC
.,TRBV5-6,.,TRBJ2-7,CAISLFIGGEQYF,TGTGCCATCAGCCTGTTTATCGGGGGCGAGCAGTACTTC
.,TRBV5-1,.,TRBJ1-1,CASSLDGTEAFF,TGCGCCAGCAGCCTGGACGGCACTGAAGCTTTCTTT
.,TRBV5-1,TRBD2,TRBJ2-4,CASSLGASGGSHNEQYF,TGCGCCAGCAGCTTGGGGGCTAGCGGGGGGTCCCACAATGAGCAGTACTTC
few,TRBV20-1,TRBD2,TRBJ2-7,CSASPRLAGTYEQYF,TGCAGTGCTAGCCCCCGACTAGCGGGAACCTACGAGCAGTACTTC
.,TRBV5-5,TRBD1,TRBJ2-1,CASSLDLDRGRNEQFF,TGTGCCAGCAGCTTGGACCTGGACAGGGGGAGAAATGAGCAGTTCTTC
.,TRBV7-3,.,TRBJ2-3,CASSLNADTDTQYF,TGTGCCAGCAGCTTAAATGCAGACACAGATACGCAGTATTTT
few,TRBV6-2/TRBV6-3,TRBD2,TRBJ2-5,CASSYPGTSGETQYF,TGTGCCAGCAGTTACCCCGGGACTAGCGGGGAGACCCAGTACTTC
few,TRBV5-6,.,TRBJ2-7,CASSFGLVEQYF,TGTGCCAGCAGCTTTGGTTTGGTCGAGCAGTACTTC
few,TRBV20-1,TRBD2,TRBJ2-1,CSALGLAGGYNEQFF,TGCAGTGCCTTGGGACTAGCGGGGGGCTACAATGAGCAGTTCTTC
few,TRBV29-1,.,TRBJ1-2,CSVEGKFLNYGYTF,TGCAGCGTTGAGGGCAAGTTTCTTAACTATGGCTACACCTTC
.,TRBV20-1,.,TRBJ1-1,CSARERGGRGTEAFF,TGCAGTGCTAGGGAGAGGGGTGGGAGAGGCACTGAAGCTTTCTTT